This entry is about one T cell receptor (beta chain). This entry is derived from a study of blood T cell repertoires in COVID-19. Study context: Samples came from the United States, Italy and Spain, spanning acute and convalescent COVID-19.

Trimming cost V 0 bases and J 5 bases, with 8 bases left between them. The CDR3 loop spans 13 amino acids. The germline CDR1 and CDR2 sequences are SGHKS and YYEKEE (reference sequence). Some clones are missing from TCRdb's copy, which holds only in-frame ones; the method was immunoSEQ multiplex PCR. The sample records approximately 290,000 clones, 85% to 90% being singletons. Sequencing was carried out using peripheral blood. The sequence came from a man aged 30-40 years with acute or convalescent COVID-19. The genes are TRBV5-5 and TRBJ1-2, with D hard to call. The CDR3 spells CASSLGVVYGYTF. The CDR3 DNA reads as TGTGCCAGCAGCTTGGGTGTTGTATATGGCTACACCTTC. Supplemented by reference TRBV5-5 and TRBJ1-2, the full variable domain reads DAGVTQSPTHLIKTRGQQVTLRCSPISGHKSVSWYQQVLGQGPQFIFQYYEKEERGRGNFPDRFSARQFPNYSSELNVNALLLGDSALYLCASSLGVVYGYTFGSGTRLTVV.